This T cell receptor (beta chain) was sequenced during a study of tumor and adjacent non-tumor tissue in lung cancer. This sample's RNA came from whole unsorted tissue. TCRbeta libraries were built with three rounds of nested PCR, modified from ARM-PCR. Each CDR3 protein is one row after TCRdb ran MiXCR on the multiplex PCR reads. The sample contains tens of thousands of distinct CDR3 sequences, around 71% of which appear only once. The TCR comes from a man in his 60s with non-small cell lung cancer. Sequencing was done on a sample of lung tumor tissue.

The CDR3 DNA sequence: TGTGCCAGCAATATACAGGGGTCAAACATTCAGTTCTTC. Amino acids: CASNIQGSNIQFF. The chain combines TRBV6-2 or TRBV6-3 with TRBJ2-4; TRBD1 matches 7 bases. The J call is doubtful: the DNA matches TRBJ2-1 better. Germline lookup yields CDR1 MNHEY and CDR2 SVGEGT. The CDR3 covers 13 residues.